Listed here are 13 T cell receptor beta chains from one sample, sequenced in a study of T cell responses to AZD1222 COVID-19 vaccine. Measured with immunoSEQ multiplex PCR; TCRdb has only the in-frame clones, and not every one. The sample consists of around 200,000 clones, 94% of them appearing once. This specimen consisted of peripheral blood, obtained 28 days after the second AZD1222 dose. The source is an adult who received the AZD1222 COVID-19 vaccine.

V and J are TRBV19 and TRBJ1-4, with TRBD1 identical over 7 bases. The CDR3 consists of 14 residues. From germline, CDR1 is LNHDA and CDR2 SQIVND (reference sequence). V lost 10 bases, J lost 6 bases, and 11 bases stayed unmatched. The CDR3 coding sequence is TGTGCCACCAAGGGAGGGGGCGCGGATGAAAAACTGTTTTTT. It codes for CATKGGGADEKLFF. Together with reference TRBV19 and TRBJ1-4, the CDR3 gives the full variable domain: DGGITQSPKYLFRKEGQNVTLSCEQNLNHDAMYWYRQDPGQGLRLIYYSQIVNDFQKGDIAEGYSVSREKKESFPLTVTSAQKNPTAFYLCATKGGGADEKLFFGSGTQLSVL.

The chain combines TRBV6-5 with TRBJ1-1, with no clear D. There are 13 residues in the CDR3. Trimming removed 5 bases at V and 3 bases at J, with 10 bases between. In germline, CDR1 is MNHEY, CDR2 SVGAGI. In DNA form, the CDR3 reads TGTGCCAGCAGTCCCCAACACGACACTGAAGCTTTCTTT. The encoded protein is CASSPQHDTEAFF.

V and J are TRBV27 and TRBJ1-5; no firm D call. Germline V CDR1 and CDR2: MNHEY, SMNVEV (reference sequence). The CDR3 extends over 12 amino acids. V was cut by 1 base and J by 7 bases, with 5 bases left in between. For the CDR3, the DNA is TGTGCCAGCAGTTTATTTGGACAGCCCCAGCATTTT. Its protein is CASSLFGQPQHF.

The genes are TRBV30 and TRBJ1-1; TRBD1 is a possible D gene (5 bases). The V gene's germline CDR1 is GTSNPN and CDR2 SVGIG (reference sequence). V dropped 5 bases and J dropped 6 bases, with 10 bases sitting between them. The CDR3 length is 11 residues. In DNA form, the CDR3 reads TGTGCCTGGGGGGTGGGGGCTGAAGCTTTCTTT. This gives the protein CAWGVGAEAFF. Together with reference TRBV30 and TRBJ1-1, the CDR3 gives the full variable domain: SQTIHQWPATLVQPVGSPLSLECTVEGTSNPNLYWYRQAAGRGLQLLFYSVGIGQISSEVPQNLSASRPQDRQFILSSKKLLLSDSGFYLCAWGVGAEAFFGQGTRLTVV.

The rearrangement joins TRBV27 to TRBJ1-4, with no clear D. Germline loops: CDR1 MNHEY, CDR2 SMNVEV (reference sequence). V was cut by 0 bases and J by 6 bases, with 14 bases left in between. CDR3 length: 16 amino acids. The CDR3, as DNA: TGTGCCAGCAGTTTATCGATAAATGCAGTGGATGAAAAACTGTTTTTT. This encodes CASSLSINAVDEKLFF.

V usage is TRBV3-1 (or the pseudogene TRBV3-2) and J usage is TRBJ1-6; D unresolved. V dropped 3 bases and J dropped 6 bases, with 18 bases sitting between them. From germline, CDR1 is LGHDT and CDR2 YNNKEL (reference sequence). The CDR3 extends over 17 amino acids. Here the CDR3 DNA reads TGTGCCAGCAGCCATGGGATCTATAAGGGAACTAATTCACCCCTCCACTTT. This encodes CASSHGIYKGTNSPLHF.

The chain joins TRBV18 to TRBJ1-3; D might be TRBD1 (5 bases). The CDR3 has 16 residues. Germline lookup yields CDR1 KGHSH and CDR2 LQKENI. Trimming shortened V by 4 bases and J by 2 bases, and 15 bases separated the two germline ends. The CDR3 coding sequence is TGTGCCAGCTCACGCACATTTGGAGGGGCTGGAAACACCATATATTTT. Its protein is CASSRTFGGAGNTIYF.

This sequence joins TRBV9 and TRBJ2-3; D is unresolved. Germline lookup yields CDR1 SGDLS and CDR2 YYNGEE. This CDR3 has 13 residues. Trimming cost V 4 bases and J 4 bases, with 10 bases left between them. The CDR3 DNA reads TGTGCCAGCAGCCCGAGGTGGGCAGATACGCAGTATTTT. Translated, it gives CASSPRWADTQYF.

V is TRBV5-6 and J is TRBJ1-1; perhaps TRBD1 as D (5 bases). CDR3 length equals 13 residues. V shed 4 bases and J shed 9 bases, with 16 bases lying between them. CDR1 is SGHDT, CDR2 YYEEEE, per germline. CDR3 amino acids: CASSPRGGYQAFF. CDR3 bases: TGTGCCAGCAGCCCGCGGGGGGGATACCAAGCTTTCTTT.

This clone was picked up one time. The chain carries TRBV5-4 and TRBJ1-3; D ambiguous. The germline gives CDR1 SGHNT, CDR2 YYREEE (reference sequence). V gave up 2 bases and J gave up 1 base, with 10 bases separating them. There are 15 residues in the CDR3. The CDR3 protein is CASSLGGQSGNTIYF. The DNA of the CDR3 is TGTGCCAGCAGCTTAGGTGGGCAATCTGGAAACACCATATATTTT.

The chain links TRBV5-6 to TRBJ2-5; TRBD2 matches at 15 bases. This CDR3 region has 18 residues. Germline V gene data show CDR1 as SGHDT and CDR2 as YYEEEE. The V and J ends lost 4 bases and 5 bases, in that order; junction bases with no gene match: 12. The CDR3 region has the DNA TGTGCCAGCAGCCCGCCGGGACTAGCGGGAGGAGGTCGGGAGACCCAGTACTTC. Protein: CASSPPGLAGGGRETQYF.

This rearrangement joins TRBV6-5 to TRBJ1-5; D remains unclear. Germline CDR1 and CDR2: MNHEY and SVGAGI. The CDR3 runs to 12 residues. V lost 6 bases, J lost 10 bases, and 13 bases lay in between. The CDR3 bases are TGTGCCAGCAGAACCCTGATGGGACCCCAGCATTTT. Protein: CASRTLMGPQHF.

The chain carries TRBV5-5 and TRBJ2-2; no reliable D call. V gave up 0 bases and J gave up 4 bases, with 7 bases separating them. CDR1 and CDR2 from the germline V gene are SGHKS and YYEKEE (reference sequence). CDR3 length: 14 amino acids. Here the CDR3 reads CASSLDSPTGELFF. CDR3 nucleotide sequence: TGTGCCAGCAGCTTGGACAGCCCCACCGGGGAGCTGTTTTTT.